This T cell receptor beta chain was retrieved from a study of response to subunit inactivated influenza vaccine. Germline values: CDR1 DFQATT, CDR2 SNEGSKA (reference sequence). This CDR3 is 11 amino acids long. TCRdb analysed the RT-PCR reads with MiXCR anew, one entry per CDR3 protein. The sample contains some 540,000 distinct CDR3 sequences, around 25% of which appear only once. This clonotype has only a few counts. The junction and the germline gene differ at one end; a read error may be behind it. The sample was also reused in another study, on T cells expressing NK-cell markers. As that study records: Template switching by 5'RACE with UMIs generated the TCR beta cDNA. Investigators obtained TCR beta repertoires from sorted CD3+CD56+NKG2C+, CD3+CD56+NKG2C- and CD3+CD56-NKG2C+ T cells. Within the sequenced cohort of eight donors, seven exhibited HCMV seropositivity and one was seronegative. About six donors showed dominant NKG2C+ clonotypes comprising about 1.0-7.5% of their CD8+ T cells.

Source: CD4+ T cells sorted from PBMCs, taken 11 to 12 days after vaccination. V is TRBV20-1 and J is TRBJ2-7; D tentatively reads TRBD1 or TRBD2 (5 bases each). The sequence was collected from a man aged 50 to 60 who received an inactivated influenza vaccine. CDR3 protein: CLAGAGPKKDF. The CDR3, as DNA: TGCTTGGCCGGGGCAGGACCTAAGAAGGACTTC.